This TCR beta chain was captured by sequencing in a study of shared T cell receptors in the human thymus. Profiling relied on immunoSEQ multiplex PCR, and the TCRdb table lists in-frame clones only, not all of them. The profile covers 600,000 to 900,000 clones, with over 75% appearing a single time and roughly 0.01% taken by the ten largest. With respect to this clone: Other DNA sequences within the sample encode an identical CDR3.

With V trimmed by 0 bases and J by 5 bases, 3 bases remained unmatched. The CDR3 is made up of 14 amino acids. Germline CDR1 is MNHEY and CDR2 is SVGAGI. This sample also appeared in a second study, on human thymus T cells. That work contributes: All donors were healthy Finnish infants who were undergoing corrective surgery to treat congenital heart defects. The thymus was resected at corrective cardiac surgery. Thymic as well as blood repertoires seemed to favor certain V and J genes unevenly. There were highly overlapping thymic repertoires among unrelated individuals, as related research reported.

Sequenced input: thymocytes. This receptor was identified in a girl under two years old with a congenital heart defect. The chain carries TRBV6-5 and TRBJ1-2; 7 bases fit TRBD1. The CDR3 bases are TGTGCCAGCAGTTACTCGACAGGGAGGTATGGCTACACCTTC. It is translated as CASSYSTGRYGYTF.